What follows are 8 T cell receptor beta chains derived from one specimen sequenced in a study of regulatory T cells in long-lasting Graves disease. To make TCR beta libraries, researchers used iRepertoire HTBI primers and Arm-PCR of CDR3 regions. TCRdb redid the calling of the multiplex PCR reads with MiXCR, one entry per CDR3 protein. The data contain roughly 320,000 distinct CDR3 sequences, around 17% of them singletons. Time point given: newly diagnosed GD, antithyroid drugs for less than 3 months. Making the TCR library involved RNA that had been extracted from PBMCs. The sample also formed part of further work on T cells in Graves' hyperthyroidism and ophthalmopathy.

The specimen was peripheral blood mononuclear cells (PBMCs), collected at new diagnosis, from a patient treated with antithyroid drugs. The receptor source for this set is a man between 35 and 55 years old with Graves disease.

CDR3 sequence reads: CSARFGLAGGRDTQYF. The CDR3 DNA sequence: TGCAGTGCTAGATTCGGACTAGCGGGGGGGCGTGATACGCAGTATTTT. The V call is TRBV20-1, the J call TRBJ2-3; 15 bases fit TRBD2. The CDR3 runs to 16 residues. The V gene end was trimmed by 2 bases and the J gene end by 6 bases; junction bases not matched to a gene: 6. Germline values: CDR1 DFQATT, CDR2 SNEGSKA (reference sequence).

In this sample, this clonotype turned up a few times. The chain employs TRBV7-8 and TRBJ1-5; D perhaps matches TRBD1 (5 bases). V lost 4 bases to trimming and J lost 0 bases, with 16 bases between them. This CDR3 has 17 amino acids. Germline assignment: CDR1 SGHVS and CDR2 FQNEAQ. CDR3 DNA: TGTGCCAGCAGCTCAAGACCGACAGACTATAGCAATCAGCCCCAGCATTTT. Its translation: CASSSRPTDYSNQPQHF. Complete variable domain (other parts from reference TRBV7-8 and TRBJ1-5): GAGVSQSPRYKVAKRGQDVALRCDPISGHVSLFWYQQALGQGPEFLTYFQNEAQLDKSGLPSDRFFAERPEGSVSTLKIQRTQQEDSAVYLCASSSRPTDYSNQPQHFGDGTRLSIL.

The chain carries TRBV10-3 and TRBJ1-3; possible D gene TRBD1, 5 bases. Germline V gene data show CDR1 as ENHRY and CDR2 as SYGVKD. Trimming pared 6 bases from V and 2 bases from J, leaving 8 bases between. The CDR3 loop spans 13 amino acids. The CDR3 reads CAISREAGNTIYF. In nucleotides, the CDR3 is TGTGCCATCAGCAGGGAAGCTGGAAACACCATATATTTT.

On this clonotype itself: Given a much more abundant clone one base away, this may be a read error. The CDR3 DNA sequence: TGCAGTGCTACAACGGACAGGGACCGGGAAAAACTGTTTTTT. It encodes CSATTDRDREKLFF. The chain combines TRBV20-1 with TRBJ1-4; 8 bases are shared with TRBD1. The CDR3 has 14 amino acids. Germline V gives CDR1 DFQATT, CDR2 SNEGSKA (reference sequence). Trimming removed 4 bases from V and 8 bases from J; junction bases left unmatched: 9.

As to this clonotype: A much more abundant neighbour one base away suggests this may be a read error. The chain recombines TRBV6-2 or TRBV6-3 with TRBJ2-7, with TRBD2 matching 10 bases. CDR3 length equals 14 residues. Germline CDR1 is MNHEY and CDR2 is SVGEGT. CDR3 bases: TGTACCAGCAGTTCCGGACTAGCGGACTACGAGCAGTACTTC. It is translated as CTSSSGLADYEQYF.

This clonotype was seen only a few times. CDR3 nucleotide sequence: TGTGCCAGCCAGTGGGGGGCCGGGGAGACCCAGTACTTC. It specifies CASQWGAGETQYF. The V and J genes are TRBV2 and TRBJ2-5, with D perhaps matching TRBD1 or TRBD2 (6 bases each). Trimming cost V 8 bases and J 5 bases, with 15 bases left between them. The CDR3 totals 13 residues. Germline CDR1 reads SNHLY; CDR2 reads FYNNEI.

This clonotype was detected a few times. Here the CDR3 DNA reads TGTGCCAGCAGCCTGGATCCGGGACAGGCCCCTAATGAGCAGTTCTTC. Translation: CASSLDPGQAPNEQFF. The chain recombines TRBV5-4 with TRBJ2-1; 8 bases line up with TRBD1. The CDR3 contains 16 residues. Trimming cost V 4 bases and J 7 bases; bases outside gene matches: 13. From germline, CDR1 is SGHNT and CDR2 YYREEE (reference sequence).

Ten or more counts support this clonotype. The chain couples TRBV24-1 to TRBJ2-3, with D perhaps matching TRBD1 or TRBD2 (6 bases each). Trimming removed 3 bases at V and 2 bases at J, with 11 bases between. The CDR3 is 15 amino acids. Germline CDR1 is KGHDR and CDR2 is SFDVKD. In nucleotides, the CDR3 is TGTGCCACCAGTGATCCGGGGGCCCCCACAGATACGCAGTATTTT. It yields the protein CATSDPGAPTDTQYF.